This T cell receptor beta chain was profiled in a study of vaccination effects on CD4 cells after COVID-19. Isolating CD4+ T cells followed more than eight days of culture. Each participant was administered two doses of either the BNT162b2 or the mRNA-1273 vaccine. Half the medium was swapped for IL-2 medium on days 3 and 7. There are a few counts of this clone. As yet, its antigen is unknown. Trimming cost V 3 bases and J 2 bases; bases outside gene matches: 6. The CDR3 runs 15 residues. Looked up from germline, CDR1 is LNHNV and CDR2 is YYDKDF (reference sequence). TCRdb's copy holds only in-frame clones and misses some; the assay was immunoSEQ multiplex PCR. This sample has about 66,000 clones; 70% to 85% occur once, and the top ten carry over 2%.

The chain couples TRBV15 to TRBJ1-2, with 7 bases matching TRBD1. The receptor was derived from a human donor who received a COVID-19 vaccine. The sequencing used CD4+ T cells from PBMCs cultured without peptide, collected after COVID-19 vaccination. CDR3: CATSRGGTVNYGYTF. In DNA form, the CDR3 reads TGTGCCACCAGCAGGGGGGGGACAGTGAACTATGGCTACACCTTC.